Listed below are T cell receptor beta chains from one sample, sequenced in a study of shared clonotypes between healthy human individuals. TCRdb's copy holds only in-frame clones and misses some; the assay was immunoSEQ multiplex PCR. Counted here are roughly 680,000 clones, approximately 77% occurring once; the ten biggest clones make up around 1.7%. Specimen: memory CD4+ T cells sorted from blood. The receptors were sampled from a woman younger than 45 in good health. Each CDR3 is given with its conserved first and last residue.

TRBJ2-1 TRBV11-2 CASSFAGPYNEQFF
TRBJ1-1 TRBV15 CATSRDFSGTEAFF
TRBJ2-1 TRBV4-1 CASSQQLAGDYNEQFF
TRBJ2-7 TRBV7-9 CASSFRAYEQYF
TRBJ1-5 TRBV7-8 CASSLWGTGNNQPQHF
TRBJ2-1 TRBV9 CASSVVGGWDEQFF
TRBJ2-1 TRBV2 CASSERTSGRSEQFF
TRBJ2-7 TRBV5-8 CASSLAGTPEQYF
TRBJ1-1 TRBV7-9 CASSLASGHTSEAFF
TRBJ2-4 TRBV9 CASSIRQGRLNLAKNIQYF
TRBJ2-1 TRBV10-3 CAITGDNEQFF
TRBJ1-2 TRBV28 CASSLESYGYTF
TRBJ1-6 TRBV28 CATSRDRVNSPLHF
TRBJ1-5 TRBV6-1 CASSESLGDEPQHF
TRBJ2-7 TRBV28 CASSRSPSYEQYF
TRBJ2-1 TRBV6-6 CASRRPGQGYNEQFF